The 17 T cell receptor beta chains below all came from one sample that was sequenced in a study of T cells in localized non-small cell lung cancer. Clones were sequenced by immunoSEQ multiplex PCR, and TCRdb holds only the in-frame ones, with some missing. This table holds roughly 53,000 clones, roughly 83% found once. Sequences were derived from peripheral blood mononuclear cells, sampled before any cancer treatment. These receptors originate from a man aged 35 to 69 with stage III lung adenocarcinoma.

The chain recombines TRBV11-2 with TRBJ1-1; 9 nucleotides agree with TRBD1. This CDR3 has 13 residues. Germline V gene lookup returns CDR1 SGHAT and CDR2 FQNNGV. Germline trimming cut 6 bases from V and 4 bases from J; bases unmatched to any gene: 3. Here the CDR3 DNA reads TGTGCCAGCAGGACGACAGGGGGCACTGAAGCTTTCTTT. Encoded protein: CASRTTGGTEAFF.

The CDR3 nucleotides read TGTGCCAGCAGCCAACACTACACTGAAGCTTTCTTT. Its translation is CASSQHYTEAFF. The rearrangement links TRBV7-2 to TRBJ1-1, with no clear D. Germline CDR1 reads SGHTA; CDR2 reads FQGNSA. The CDR3 runs to 12 residues. Trimming shortened V by 5 bases and J by 3 bases, and 7 bases separated the two germline ends.

The rearrangement uses TRBV9 and TRBJ1-3, with TRBD1 matching over 7 bases. Germline V lookup: CDR1 SGDLS, CDR2 YYNGEE. The CDR3 length is 16 residues. The ends lost 3 bases at V and 1 base at J; junction bases unmatched: 7. The CDR3: CASSATGALSGNTIYF. DNA of the CDR3: TGTGCCAGCAGCGCTACAGGGGCTTTATCTGGAAACACCATATATTTT.

In its sample, this clone was seen a few times. The rearrangement links TRBV5-1 to TRBJ2-1; weak D call: TRBD2 (7 bases). V lost 2 bases to trimming and J lost 3 bases, with 15 bases between them. There are 16 residues in the CDR3. Germline CDR1 and CDR2: SGHRS and YFSETQ. Written as DNA, the CDR3 is TGCGCCAGCAGCTTAGGGGGGGCCCCTCTCTACAATGAGCAGTTCTTC. It codes for CASSLGGAPLYNEQFF.

V is TRBV4-2 and J is TRBJ2-1; D remains ambiguous. With 0 bases removed from V and 3 bases from J, the gap between germline ends came to 9 bases. The CDR3 spans 15 residues. The V gene's germline CDR1 is LGHNA and CDR2 YNFKEQ. This CDR3 reads CASSQEGVYYNEQFF. CDR3 DNA: TGTGCCAGCAGCCAAGAAGGCGTATACTACAATGAGCAGTTCTTC.

The rearrangement links TRBV6-1 to TRBJ1-5; D is possibly TRBD1 (5 bases). Looked up from germline, CDR1 is MNHNS and CDR2 is SASEGT. The CDR3 is made up of 14 amino acids. Deletions cut 6 bases from V and 5 bases from J, with 14 bases between. Here the CDR3 DNA reads TGTGCCAGCAGCGATAGGGGTGTCCATCAGCCCCAGCATTTT. Its protein is CASSDRGVHQPQHF.

The chain recombines TRBV7-9 with TRBJ1-2, with D unclear. Germline loops: CDR1 SEHNR, CDR2 FQNEAQ (reference sequence). The ends were cut back, 0 bases at V and 8 bases at J, with 13 bases in the middle. The CDR3 consists of 14 residues. As DNA, the CDR3 is TGTGCCAGCAGCTTAGCACGGAACGGTGGGGGCTACACCTTC. Translating gives CASSLARNGGGYTF.

This clone turned up a few times. The rearrangement joins TRBV29-1 to TRBJ2-5; the D gene is possibly TRBD1 (6 bases). The V and J ends lost 7 bases and 3 bases respectively, with 12 bases between them. Germline loops: CDR1 SQVTM, CDR2 ANQGSEA. The CDR3 runs to 12 residues. CDR3 sequence reads: CSAWTAEETQYF. The CDR3 DNA follows: TGCAGCGCTTGGACAGCGGAAGAGACCCAGTACTTC. Based on the CDR3 plus reference TRBV29-1 and TRBJ2-5, the full variable domain is SAVISQKPSRDICQRGTSLTIQCQVDSQVTMMFWYRQQPGQSLTLIATANQGSEATYESGFVIDKFPISRPNLTFSTLTVSNMSPEDSSIYLCSAWTAEETQYFGPGTRLLVL.

The J gene is TRBJ2-3, the V gene TRBV7-2; TRBD1 or TRBD2 may be the D gene (8 bases each). The CDR3 has 18 amino acids. V was shortened by 1 base and J by 2 bases, with 19 bases between the two germline ends. Germline V lookup: CDR1 SGHTA, CDR2 FQGNSA. The CDR3, as DNA: TGTGCCAGCAGCTTAGATAGCGGGACAGGCTTTCTCACAGATACGCAGTATTTT. Translation: CASSLDSGTGFLTDTQYF.

The chain uses TRBV28 and TRBJ1-1; D is possibly TRBD1 (5 bases). V lost 4 bases to trimming and J lost 5 bases, with 11 bases between them. The CDR3 totals 13 residues. CDR1 and CDR2 from the germline V gene are MDHEN and SYDVKM. In DNA, the CDR3 is TGTGCCAGCAGTTCCTCAGGGTGGACTGAAGCTTTCTTT. It translates to CASSSSGWTEAFF.

This chain connects TRBV11-3 to TRBJ1-1; no definite D call. Deletions cut 1 base from V and 5 bases from J, with 14 bases between. The CDR3 is 15 amino acids. Germline V gene sequence: CDR1 SGHNT, CDR2 YENEEA. The CDR3 sequence: CASSLGGGVGTEAFF. CDR3 nucleotides: TGTGCCAGCAGCTTAGGCGGAGGCGTCGGGACTGAAGCTTTCTTT.

This clone came up once. The chain links TRBV7-3 to TRBJ2-3; the match to TRBD2 covers 10 bases. V lost 5 bases and J lost 3; bases outside the gene matches: 5. CDR1 is SGHTA, CDR2 FQGTGA, per germline. The CDR3 loop spans 15 amino acids. This CDR3 reads CASSPQGLATDTQYF. CDR3 nucleotides: TGTGCCAGCAGCCCCCAGGGACTAGCGACAGATACGCAGTATTTT.

The chain is built from TRBV4-1 and TRBJ2-3; 13 bases match TRBD2. Germline V lookup: CDR1 MGHRA, CDR2 YSYEKL. This CDR3 is 17 amino acids long. The trim removed 0 bases at V and 5 bases at J, leaving 5 bases unmatched. The CDR3 sequence is CASSQDLGTSGKDTQYF. CDR3 nucleotides: TGCGCCAGCAGCCAAGATCTGGGGACTAGCGGGAAAGATACGCAGTATTTT.

This chain uses TRBV11-1 with TRBJ2-1, with 8 bases fitting TRBD1. With V trimmed by 4 bases and J by 6 bases, 5 bases remained unmatched. The CDR3 is 14 residues long. Germline loops: CDR1 SGHAT, CDR2 FQDESV (reference sequence). The CDR3 loop is CASSSIDRGNEQFF. The DNA for the CDR3 is TGTGCCAGCAGCTCTATAGACAGGGGCAATGAGCAGTTCTTC. Full variable domain (outside the CDR3, taken from reference TRBV11-1 and TRBJ2-1): EAEVAQSPRYKITEKSQAVAFWCDPISGHATLYWYRQILGQGPELLVQFQDESVVDDSQLPKDRFSAERLKGVDSTLKIQPAELGDSAMYLCASSSIDRGNEQFFGPGTRLTVL.

This chain uses TRBV5-1 with TRBJ2-7, with TRBD1 identical over 9 bases. The CDR3 is 17 amino acids. The V gene's germline CDR1 is SGHRS and CDR2 YFSETQ. J was trimmed by 2 bases and V by 2 bases; bases with no gene match: 11. CDR3 bases: TGCGCCAGCAGCTTTTTTACCCGGGACAGGGAACCCTACGAGCAGTACTTC. It is translated as CASSFFTRDREPYEQYF.

The gene calls are TRBV19 and TRBJ2-3, with 12 bases fitting TRBD2. The CDR3 extends over 19 amino acids. CDR1 and CDR2 (germline): LNHDA, SQIVND (reference sequence). J gave up 3 bases and V 5 bases, and 15 bases lay outside the gene matches. The CDR3 is CASSASPSSGGAWTDTQYF. CDR3 nucleotide sequence: TGTGCCAGTAGTGCTAGCCCCTCTAGCGGGGGGGCCTGGACAGATACGCAGTATTTT.

This clone showed up just a few times. This rearrangement joins TRBV27 to TRBJ2-1, with 9 positions matching TRBD1. Germline V lookup: CDR1 MNHEY, CDR2 SMNVEV (reference sequence). This CDR3 comprises 13 residues. The J segment lost 6 bases and the V segment lost 10 bases, leaving 7 bases of the junction unmatched. The CDR3 DNA is TGTGCCACCCGGACAGGGGCCGTCAATGAGCAGTTCTTC. It is translated as CATRTGAVNEQFF.